This TCR beta chain was profiled in a study of beta chain features in type 1 diabetes. Averaging about 116 mL, one heparinised blood draw was given by each donor. What was sequenced were expressed TCRB transcripts, since all of the isolated RNA had been reverse transcribed. Assay: immunoSEQ multiplex PCR; the TCRdb copy retains only in-frame clones and omits some. The sample has hundreds of thousands of clones, roughly 12% seen once. The clonotype originates from a man in his late teens or twenties in good health. The sample consisted of naive CD4+ T cells from blood.

CDR3 sequence reads: CASSFYRVLQETQYF. CDR3 nucleotide sequence: TGTGCCAGCAGTTTTTACCGGGTCCTACAAGAGACCCAGTACTTC. This sequence joins TRBV28 and TRBJ2-5; D is uncertain. The germline V and J ends were trimmed by 3 bases and 2 bases, with 13 bases remaining between them. CDR1 and CDR2 (germline): MDHEN, SYDVKM. This CDR3 is 15 amino acids long.